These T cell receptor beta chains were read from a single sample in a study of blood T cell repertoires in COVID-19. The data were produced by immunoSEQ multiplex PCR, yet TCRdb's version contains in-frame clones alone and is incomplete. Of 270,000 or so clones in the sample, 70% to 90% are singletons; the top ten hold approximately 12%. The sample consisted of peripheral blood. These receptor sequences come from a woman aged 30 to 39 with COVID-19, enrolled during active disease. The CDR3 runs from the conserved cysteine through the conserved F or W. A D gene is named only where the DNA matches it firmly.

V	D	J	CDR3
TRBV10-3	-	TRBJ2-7	CAISRQGSEQYF
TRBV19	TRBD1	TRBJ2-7	CASSPDRGLPYEQYF
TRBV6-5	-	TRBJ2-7	CASSYWAGRTYEQYF
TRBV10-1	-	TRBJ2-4	CASSAAAKNIQYF
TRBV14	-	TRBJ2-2	CASSQVSTANTGELFF
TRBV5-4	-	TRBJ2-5	CASSLELGGYRETQYF
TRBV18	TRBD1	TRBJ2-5	CASSERQGETQYF
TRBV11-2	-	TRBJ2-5	CASSLVAQETQYF
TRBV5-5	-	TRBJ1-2	CASSLPGDNYGYTF
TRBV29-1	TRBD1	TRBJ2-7	CSVEETGYDEQYF